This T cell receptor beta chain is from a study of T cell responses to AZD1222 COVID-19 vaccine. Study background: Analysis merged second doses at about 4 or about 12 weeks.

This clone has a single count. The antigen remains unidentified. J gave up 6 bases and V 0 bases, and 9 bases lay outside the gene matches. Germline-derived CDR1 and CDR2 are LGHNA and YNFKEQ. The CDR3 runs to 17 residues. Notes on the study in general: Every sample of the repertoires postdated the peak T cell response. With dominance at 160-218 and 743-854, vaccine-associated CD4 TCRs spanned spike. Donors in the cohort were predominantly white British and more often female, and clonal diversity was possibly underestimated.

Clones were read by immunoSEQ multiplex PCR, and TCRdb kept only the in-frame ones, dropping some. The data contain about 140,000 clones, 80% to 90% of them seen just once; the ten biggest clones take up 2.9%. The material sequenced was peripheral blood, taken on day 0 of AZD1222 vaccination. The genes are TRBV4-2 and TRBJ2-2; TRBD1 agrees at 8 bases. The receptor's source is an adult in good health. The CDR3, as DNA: TGTGCCAGCAGCCAAGACCGGACAGGGAGGAAGGCCGGGGAGCTGTTTTTT. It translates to CASSQDRTGRKAGELFF.